The present TCR beta chain was sequenced within a study of identical twins' blood T cells. TCRdb ran MiXCR on the 5' RACE reads and lists one entry per CDR3 protein. The data hold 350,000 to 400,000 distinct CDR3 sequences, with roughly 31% observed a single time. This CDR3 is built from 12 residues. The germline V gene encodes CDR1 SQVTM and CDR2 ANQGSEA. V shed 8 bases and J 5 bases; nucleotides not matched to a gene: 5. For this clonotype: The antigen is unknown.

General study findings and limits: Environmental influences on twin similarity could not be excluded.

Sequencing was done on a sample of PBMCs. This chain uses TRBV29-1 with TRBJ1-1; 10 nucleotides match TRBD1. The source of this sequence is a woman aged 18 to 55 in good health. The CDR3: CSSGQGETEAFF. CDR3 DNA: TGCAGCTCTGGACAGGGGGAGACTGAAGCTTTCTTT.